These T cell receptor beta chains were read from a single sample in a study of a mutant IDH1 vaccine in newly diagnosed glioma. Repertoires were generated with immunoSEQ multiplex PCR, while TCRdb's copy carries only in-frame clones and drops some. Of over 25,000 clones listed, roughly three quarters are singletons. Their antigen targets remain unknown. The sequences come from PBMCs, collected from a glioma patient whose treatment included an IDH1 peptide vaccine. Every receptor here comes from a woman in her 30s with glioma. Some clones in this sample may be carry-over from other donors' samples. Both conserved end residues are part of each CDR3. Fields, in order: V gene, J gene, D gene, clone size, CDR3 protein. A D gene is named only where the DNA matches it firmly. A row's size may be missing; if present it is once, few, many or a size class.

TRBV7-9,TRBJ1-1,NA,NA,CASSSIETRGTEAFF
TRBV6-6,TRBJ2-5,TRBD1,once,CASSYAAQGKGETQYF
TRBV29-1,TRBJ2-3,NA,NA,CSVWTHTDTQYF
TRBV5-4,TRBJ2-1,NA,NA,CASSSASGADNNEQFF
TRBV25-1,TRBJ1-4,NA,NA,CASSEERPGTPNEKLFF
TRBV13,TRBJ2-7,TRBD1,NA,CASSSTGQRVYEQYF
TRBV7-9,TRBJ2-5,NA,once,CASSRGQLTQYF
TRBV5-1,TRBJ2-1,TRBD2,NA,CASSSTGTSGMGEQFF
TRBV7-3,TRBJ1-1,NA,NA,CASSAQAGNTEAFF
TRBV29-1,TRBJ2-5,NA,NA,CSVDPRGRVEETQYF
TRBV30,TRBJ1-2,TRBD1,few,CAWIPTRQGGYTF
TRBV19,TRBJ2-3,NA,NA,CASSIDSTQYF
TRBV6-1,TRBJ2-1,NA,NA,CASRWGDRSYNEQFF
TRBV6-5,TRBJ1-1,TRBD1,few,CASSYAHRGDTEAFF
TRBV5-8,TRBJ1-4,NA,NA,CASSLREQREKLFF
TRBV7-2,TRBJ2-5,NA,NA,CASSLRGETQYF
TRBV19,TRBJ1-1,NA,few,CASTRPGGAWNTEAFF
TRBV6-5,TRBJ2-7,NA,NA,CASSAAGSQEYF
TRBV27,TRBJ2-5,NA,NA,CASSSKGETQYF
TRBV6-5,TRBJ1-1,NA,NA,CASSIDGNTEAFF
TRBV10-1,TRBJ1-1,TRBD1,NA,CASSADRGGEAFF
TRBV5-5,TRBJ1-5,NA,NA,CASSLAASNQPQHF
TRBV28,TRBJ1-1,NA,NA,CASSLLSEGMNTEAFF
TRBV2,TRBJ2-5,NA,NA,CASSPQESRIPRTQYF
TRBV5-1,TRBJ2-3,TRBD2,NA,CASSSGTSGRTDTQYF
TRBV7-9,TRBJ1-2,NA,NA,CASSFIQGLEGYTF
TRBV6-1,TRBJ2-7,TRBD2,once,CASSEIAGGAYEQYF
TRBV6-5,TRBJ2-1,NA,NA,CASSYSYSSSYNEQFF